The 23 T cell receptor beta chains presented below share a single source sample, sequenced in a study of blood T cell repertoires in COVID-19. Sequenced by immunoSEQ multiplex PCR; TCRdb stores in-frame clones only, minus some. The repertoire has over 200,000 clones, approximately 81% of them found once; the top ten carry around 9.3%. The sequencing input was PBMCs or T cells enriched from blood (not recorded which). These receptors were obtained from a woman between 45 and 60 years old with acute COVID-19.

The chain carries TRBV3-1 (or the pseudogene TRBV3-2) and TRBJ2-1; 10 nucleotides match TRBD2. The CDR3 has 15 residues. With V trimmed by 2 bases and J by 6 bases, 4 bases remained unmatched. Germline V gene sequence: CDR1 LGHDT, CDR2 YNNKEL (reference sequence). For the CDR3, the DNA is TGTGCCAGCAGCCAACCCAGCGGGAGGGCCAATGAGCAGTTCTTC. Its protein product is CASSQPSGRANEQFF.

V is TRBV5-6 and J is TRBJ2-5, with TRBD1 matching over 7 bases. J gave up 5 bases and V 4 bases, and 11 bases lay outside the gene matches. Germline CDR1 SGHDT, CDR2 YYEEEE. This CDR3 comprises 15 residues. CDR3 DNA sequence: TGTGCCAGCAGCCTCCTTAAGGGGGCGGCGGAGACCCAGTACTTC. Its translation is CASSLLKGAAETQYF.

The chain combines TRBV7-9 with TRBJ1-5; tentatively, D is TRBD1 (6 bases). Trimming removed 5 bases at V and 0 bases at J, with 14 bases between. The CDR3 covers 16 residues. The germline V gene encodes CDR1 SEHNR and CDR2 FQNEAQ (reference sequence). CDR3 protein: CASSPLPDSSNQPQHF. The CDR3 DNA sequence: TGTGCCAGCAGCCCCCTCCCGGACAGTAGCAATCAGCCCCAGCATTTT.

This clone has a single count. The rearrangement links TRBV28 to TRBJ1-3; 7 bases agree with TRBD1. The length of the CDR3 is 15 residues. Looked up from germline, CDR1 is MDHEN and CDR2 is SYDVKM. The junction had 6 bases not matched to a gene; V was cut back by 7 bases and J by 0 bases. The CDR3 reads CASTSGTASGNTIYF. The DNA for the CDR3 is TGTGCCAGCACTTCCGGGACAGCCTCTGGAAACACCATATATTTT.

CDR3 DNA: TGTGCCAGCAGCACAGGACAGGGGGCCGGTCAGCCCCAGCATTTT. The encoded protein is CASSTGQGAGQPQHF. The V and J genes are TRBV7-9 and TRBJ1-5; 11 nucleotides align to TRBD1. With V trimmed by 5 bases and J by 6 bases, 6 bases remained unmatched. This CDR3 comprises 15 residues. The germline V gene has CDR1 SEHNR and CDR2 FQNEAQ (reference sequence). Full variable domain (remainder filled in from reference TRBV7-9 and TRBJ1-5): DTGVSQNPRHKITKRGQNVTFRCDPISEHNRLYWYRQTLGQGPEFLTYFQNEAQLEKSRLLSDRFSAERPKGSFSTLEIQRTEQGDSAMYLCASSTGQGAGQPQHFGDGTRLSIL.

V and J are TRBV24-1 and TRBJ2-2; D perhaps matches TRBD2 (5 bases). The CDR3 loop spans 14 amino acids. The V gene's germline CDR1 is KGHDR and CDR2 SFDVKD. Trimming cost V 4 bases and J 1 base, with 6 bases left between them. CDR3 DNA sequence: TGTGCCACCAGTGACGGGGAGAACACCGGGGAGCTGTTTTTT. Protein sequence: CATSDGENTGELFF.

The V and J genes are TRBV7-9 and TRBJ1-5; the D gene is possibly TRBD1 (6 bases). The CDR3 is 15 amino acids. Germline-derived CDR1 and CDR2 are SEHNR and FQNEAQ (reference sequence). Between the trimmed V and J ends, which lost 4 bases and 2 bases, there was a span of 12 bases. CDR3 DNA: TGTGCCAGCAGCTCACAGGGATTAGGCAATCAGCCCCAGCATTTT. It is translated as CASSSQGLGNQPQHF.

This clone was observed once. Other DNA sequences from this sample encode an identical CDR3 as well. The chain couples TRBV19 to TRBJ1-2, with 9 nucleotides matching TRBD1. The J segment lost 2 bases and the V segment lost 5 bases, leaving 3 bases of the junction unmatched. The CDR3 extends over 14 amino acids. Germline loops: CDR1 LNHDA, CDR2 SQIVND (reference sequence). CDR3 residues: CASSHRGRNYGYTF. In nucleotides, the CDR3 is TGTGCCAGTAGTCACAGGGGGCGCAACTATGGCTACACCTTC.

This clone has only one observation. The J gene is TRBJ2-5, the V gene TRBV4-1; 10 bases map to TRBD2. Per germline, CDR1 MGHRA and CDR2 YSYEKL. The CDR3 has 16 residues. Losses at the gene ends were 4 bases for V and 1 base for J; bases not matched to a gene: 6. The CDR3 coding sequence is TGCGCCAGCAGCCTTGCGAGCGGGGGGGCCCAAGAGACCCAGTACTTC. Translation gives CASSLASGGAQETQYF.

This chain connects TRBV6-5 to TRBJ1-5; D is ambiguous. The CDR3 has 12 residues. CDR1 is MNHEY, CDR2 SVGAGI, per germline. V lost 8 bases, J lost 5 bases, and 10 bases lay in between. The CDR3 sequence: CASGWGDQPQHF. The CDR3 DNA is TGTGCCAGCGGATGGGGAGATCAGCCCCAGCATTTT.

V and J are TRBV4-1 and TRBJ1-1; D might be TRBD1 (5 bases). The V end was cut by 1 base, the J end by 5 bases, with 14 bases between. Germline CDR1 reads MGHRA; CDR2 reads YSYEKL. This CDR3 is 15 amino acids long. As DNA, the CDR3 is TGCGCCAGCAGCCAAGGTTACAGGTACATAACTGAAGCTTTCTTT. As protein: CASSQGYRYITEAFF.

The V gene is TRBV28, the J gene TRBJ1-6, with 7 positions matching TRBD1. The V gene end was trimmed by 3 bases and the J gene end by 7 bases; junction bases not matched to a gene: 12. CDR3 length: 17 amino acids. Germline CDR1 and CDR2: MDHEN and SYDVKM. CDR3 coding DNA: TGTGCCAGCAGTTTTATCCAACGGGACAGATACAATTCACCCCTCCACTTT. Its protein product is CASSFIQRDRYNSPLHF.

This chain uses TRBV4-1 with TRBJ2-7, with 7 bases that match TRBD1. The J segment lost 3 bases and the V segment lost 0 bases, leaving 2 bases of the junction unmatched. Germline V gene lookup returns CDR1 MGHRA and CDR2 YSYEKL. CDR3 length: 14 amino acids. The CDR3 region has the DNA TGCGCCAGCAGCCAAGACCGGGACAGCTACGAGCAGTACTTC. This encodes CASSQDRDSYEQYF.

The rearrangement joins TRBV5-1 to TRBJ2-3, with TRBD1 matching over 7 bases. CDR1 is SGHRS, CDR2 YFSETQ, per germline. The CDR3 is made up of 14 amino acids. The V and J ends lost 0 bases and 3 bases, in that order; junction bases with no gene match: 1. The CDR3 DNA reads as TGCGCCAGCAGCTTGGACAGGGGAACAGATACGCAGTATTTT. Its translation is CASSLDRGTDTQYF.

V is TRBV4-3 and J is TRBJ1-2; D perhaps matches TRBD1 (6 bases). V lost 4 bases, J lost 2 bases, and 11 bases lay in between. CDR3 length equals 14 residues. Germline values: CDR1 LGHNA, CDR2 YSLEER. The CDR3 sequence: CASSRNRDNYGYTF. Here the CDR3 DNA reads TGCGCCAGCAGCCGGAACAGGGACAACTATGGCTACACCTTC.

The chain combines TRBV2 with TRBJ2-1; TRBD2 aligns across 11 bases. This CDR3 region has 14 residues. The germline gives CDR1 SNHLY, CDR2 FYNNEI. With 6 bases clipped from V and 7 bases from J, the junction kept 5 bases outside the gene matches. This CDR3 is CASSLWTSGNEQFF. CDR3 DNA: TGTGCCAGCAGCCTTTGGACTAGCGGGAATGAGCAGTTCTTC.

This chain uses TRBV11-2 with TRBJ1-4, with unresolved D. The CDR3 consists of 16 residues. Trimming took off 1 base at V and 0 bases at J, with 9 bases between the two ends. Germline V CDR1 and CDR2: SGHAT, FQNNGV. The DNA for the CDR3 is TGTGCCAGCAGCTTAGTGCGGGCAGCAACTAATGAAAAACTGTTTTTT. Encoded protein: CASSLVRAATNEKLFF.

The chain uses TRBV7-9 and TRBJ2-1; TRBD1 is a possible D gene (6 bases). This CDR3 is 16 amino acids long. Germline loops: CDR1 SEHNR, CDR2 FQNEAQ (reference sequence). V lost 7 bases and J 1 base, leaving 17 bases between the germline ends. Here the CDR3 DNA reads TGTGCCAGCACCATACGCCAACAGGGTTCCTACAATGAGCAGTTCTTC. Translation gives CASTIRQQGSYNEQFF.

The chain uses TRBV9 and TRBJ2-7, with 11 positions matching TRBD1. The CDR3 spans 17 residues. Germline trimming cut 5 bases from V and 5 bases from J; bases unmatched to any gene: 15. Germline CDR1 and CDR2: SGDLS and YYNGEE. The CDR3 nucleotides are TGTGCCAGCAGTGTAACCATAGGGACAGGGGGAGGCGACGAGCAGTACTTC. Translated, it gives CASSVTIGTGGGDEQYF.

The chain uses TRBV11-3 and TRBJ2-5, with no clear D. V was cut by 1 base and J by 3 bases, with 6 bases left in between. CDR1 is SGHNT and CDR2 is YENEEA in the germline V gene. The CDR3 runs to 13 residues. The CDR3 sequence: CASSLGLEETQYF. In DNA, the CDR3 is TGTGCCAGCAGCTTAGGGCTAGAAGAGACCCAGTACTTC.

The chain joins TRBV6-5 to TRBJ1-1; D call uncertain. Trimming removed 0 bases at V and 4 bases at J, with 9 bases between. Germline loops: CDR1 MNHEY, CDR2 SVGAGI. The CDR3 sequence is 14 residues long. Here the CDR3 reads CASSYSTGFTEAFF. CDR3 coding DNA: TGTGCCAGCAGTTACTCTACCGGGTTCACTGAAGCTTTCTTT.

The rearrangement uses TRBV27 and TRBJ2-5; 7 bases line up with TRBD2. J was trimmed by 4 bases and V by 4 bases; bases with no gene match: 12. The germline V gene encodes CDR1 MNHEY and CDR2 SMNVEV (reference sequence). The CDR3 runs 16 residues. The CDR3 bases are TGTGCCAGCAGTTCCTCTAGCGGAGGGGCCTTAGAGACCCAGTACTTC. It yields the protein CASSSSSGGALETQYF.

CDR3 residues: CASSLDRAIRGTSYTDTQYF. The CDR3 DNA reads TGTGCCAGCAGCTTAGATCGGGCGATCCGGGGAACCTCTTACACAGATACGCAGTATTTT. The J gene is TRBJ2-3, the V gene TRBV11-2, with D possibly being TRBD2 (5 bases). The germline V gene has CDR1 SGHAT and CDR2 FQNNGV. This CDR3 has 20 amino acids. V dropped 0 bases and J dropped 2 bases, with 24 bases sitting between them. Combining the CDR3 with reference TRBV11-2 and TRBJ2-3 gives the whole variable domain EAGVAQSPRYKIIEKRQSVAFWCNPISGHATLYWYQQILGQGPKLLIQFQNNGVVDDSQLPKDRFSAERLKGVDSTLKIQPAKLEDSAVYLCASSLDRAIRGTSYTDTQYFGPGTRLTVL.